This T cell receptor beta chain came from a study of blood T cell repertoires in COVID-19. For the study at large: The United States, Italy and Spain supplied acute and convalescent COVID-19 samples. PBMCs, B-cell-depleted T cells, or T cells were the source of the cDNA or gDNA that made up the material.

In the original analysis: Quantification of nucleated cells was approximated via reference gene primer amplification. Produced via immunoSEQ multiplex PCR; TCRdb's table is partial and in-frame only. The DNA gave D and trimming, while V, J and clone size come from that table. This table has fewer than 250,000 clones, about four fifths appearing once. This CDR3 has 17 residues. Per germline, CDR1 MDHEN and CDR2 SYDVKM. V shed 2 bases and J shed 3 bases, with 19 bases lying between them. The sequenced sample consisted of peripheral blood. The clonotype originates from a man between 60 and 75 years old with acute or convalescent COVID-19. The V call is TRBV28, the J call TRBJ1-2, with D possibly TRBD1 on 5 matching bases. The CDR3 nucleotides are TGTGCCAGCAGTTTACCCCCTCCCCAGGGCCTGCACTATGGCTACACCTTC. Amino acids: CASSLPPPQGLHYGYTF.